This TCR beta chain was retrieved from a study of identical twins (dated by TCRdb to 2016 to 2017). In terms of the full investigation: To test whether fetal clonotypes persist, the study used deep sequencing on TCR alpha and beta repertoires from monozygotic twins, unrelated adults of various ages, and cord blood. Replicate twin experiments were performed at different times using different library preparation protocols to rule out contamination. The investigation overall reported the following: Compared with coincidental sharing between unrelated individuals, out-of-frame TCR alpha sequences shared between twins had an excess of sequences with low generation probability. In monozygotic twins, recombination models systematically underestimated out-of-frame TCR alpha sharing, but the models matched the sharing seen between unrelated individuals. Zero-insertion analyses could be partly confounded by invariant T cells such as MAIT and iNKT, though diverse VJ usage argued against such confounding for most clonotypes. Because the same donors could not be followed over many years, the conclusions relied on cross-sectional statistical analysis. A weaker excess of twin sharing was found in beta out-of-frame sequences because the signal-to-noise ratio was lowered by fewer shared sequences. Abundant cord blood beta clonotypes had fewer insertions, young adult naive repertoires showed a similar but weaker trend, and memory repertoires showed no such trend.

The germline V gene gives CDR1 as SQVTM and CDR2 as ANQGSEA. The CDR3 has 14 amino acids, counting the end cysteine and phenylalanine. CDR3 DNA is the only sequence kept; it has 42 bases, read in frame from the first base. Trimming accounts for 4 bases at V and 3 bases at J, while the number of junction bases matched to no gene is 3. Receptor amplification or capture employed 5' RACE. Sequencing was carried out with an Illumina HiSeq 2000. A universal primer binding site was added through template switching, and the final cDNA carried a unique molecular identifier so that TCR cDNA molecules could be counted accurately. Specific primers in the conserved constant-segment region were used to synthesize first-strand cDNA for TCR alpha and beta chains. Each cDNA library was double barcoded, with a SMART-Mk sample barcode plus Illumina barcodes, to control for contamination. TruSeq adapter sequences, together with Illumina sample barcodes, were added in two successive PCR steps. The TCR alpha and beta cDNA libraries were sequenced on the Illumina HiSeq platform using custom primers. Under the source paper's analysis protocol: Unique molecular identifiers were extracted from raw reads with MiGEC, and CDR3 positions were determined with MiXCR. For each individual, recombination models were inferred using an EM algorithm with the repgenHMM and IGoR tools. Shared clonotypes were analyzed with the tcR package in R, and sharing was normalized by the product of cloneset sizes. To study raw recombination free of thymic and clonal selection effects, out-of-frame nonproductive sequences were analyzed. TCRdb reprocessing: public reads trimmed at Q25 with fastp, clones called with MiXCR, in-frame beta chains kept. Entries that share a CDR3 protein sequence are merged under the most common genes and DNA. TCRdb, not the original authors, processed these V and J calls. Counted in this sample were hundreds of thousands of distinct CDR3 sequences; roughly 12% of them appeared once. Clones ranked in the top ten supply around 1.5% of the sample.

Ten or more counts support this clonotype. The antigen it binds to is not known. Base qualities are missing; no much larger clone stands one base away. Only healthy Caucasian donors were included. Three pairs of female monozygotic twins, all aged roughly 18 to 29 years, made up the twin cohort. RNA for TCR libraries was isolated from peripheral blood mononuclear cells. This sample also appeared in a second study, on yellow fever vaccine responses in identical twins. As the second publication notes: According to the authors, the vaccine-induced T cell response in identical twins seemed to be partly convergent and partly specific to each individual. Focusing on identical twins, the study followed the T cell clones that responded to the vaccine, and did so with precision.

Sequencing used PBMCs. The rearrangement combines TRBV29-1 with TRBJ1-4, and 9 junction bases match TRBD1. This sequence originates from a woman aged 18-35 years in good health. The DNA reads TGCAGCGTTGCCCGACAGGGGGCTAATGAAAAACTGTTTTTT. Protein translation: CSVARQGANEKLFF.